Below are 20 T cell receptor beta chains sequenced from a single sample in a study of T cell responses to AZD1222 COVID-19 vaccine. The data were produced by immunoSEQ multiplex PCR, yet TCRdb's version contains in-frame clones alone and is incomplete. The sample consists of roughly 70,000 clones, just over 90% of them appearing once. The sequences come from peripheral blood, collected 28 days after the second dose of the MenACWY control vaccine. The receptors come from an adult who received the MenACWY meningococcal vaccine as a control.

This chain connects TRBV7-9 to TRBJ2-3, with 8 bases that match TRBD1. This CDR3 contains 16 residues. CDR1 is SEHNR, CDR2 FQNEAQ, per germline (reference sequence). The trim removed 5 bases at V and 6 bases at J, leaving 13 bases unmatched. CDR3 sequence (DNA): TGTGCCAGCAGCGCGGGACAGGACCTTTTATTGGATACGCAGTATTTT. Its protein is CASSAGQDLLLDTQYF.

The count of this clone is one. The chain combines TRBV12-2 with TRBJ2-1; the D segment call TRBD2 is taken from the table without a DNA check. TRBV12-2 is listed as a pseudogene. CDR3 length equals 14 residues. CDR3 sequence (DNA): TGTGCAAGTCGCTCCCAAGACGGGCGGGGTCTGCAGTTCTTC. It specifies CASRSQDGRGLQFF.

V usage is TRBV6-5 and J usage is TRBJ1-1, with D maybe TRBD1 (5 bases). With 0 bases removed from V and 1 base from J, the gap between germline ends came to 9 bases. The CDR3 contains 15 residues. Germline V lookup: CDR1 MNHEY, CDR2 SVGAGI. CDR3 in amino acids: CASSYSGTSNTEAFF. Written as DNA, the CDR3 is TGTGCCAGCAGTTACTCCGGGACCTCGAACACTGAAGCTTTCTTT.

The gene calls are TRBV19 and TRBJ2-2; 9 bases line up with TRBD2. CDR1 is LNHDA and CDR2 is SQIVND in the germline V gene (reference sequence). The ends lost 1 base at V and 1 base at J; junction bases unmatched: 1. The CDR3 covers 16 residues. CDR3: CASSIGSGGNTGELFF. The DNA for the CDR3 is TGTGCCAGTAGTATAGGTAGCGGGGGGAACACCGGGGAGCTGTTTTTT.

The J gene is TRBJ2-7, the V gene TRBV28; D is undetermined. The CDR3 loop spans 13 amino acids. Germline assignment: CDR1 MDHEN and CDR2 SYDVKM. V was shortened by 3 bases and J by 7 bases, with 13 bases between the two germline ends. CDR3 in DNA: TGTGCCAGCAGTTTCCCCCTACTACGGGAGCAGTACTTC. Translation gives CASSFPLLREQYF.

The chain links TRBV15 to TRBJ2-3; D gene unclear. The CDR3 spans 12 residues. The V and J ends lost 0 bases and 6 bases respectively, with 4 bases between them. Germline CDR1 and CDR2: LNHNV and YYDKDF (reference sequence). In nucleotides, the CDR3 is TGTGCCACCAGCAGAGATTTGGATACGCAGTATTTT. It codes for CATSRDLDTQYF. The whole variable domain, filled in from reference TRBV15 and TRBJ2-3, reads DAMVIQNPRYQVTQFGKPVTLSCSQTLNHNVMYWYQQKSSQAPKLLFHYYDKDFNNEADTPDNFQSRRPNTSFCFLDIRSPGLGDTAMYLCATSRDLDTQYFGPGTRLTVL.

The chain recombines TRBV30 with TRBJ2-2, with a possible D match to TRBD2 (6 bases). The CDR3 has 12 residues. Germline V gene data show CDR1 as GTSNPN and CDR2 as SVGIG (reference sequence). Between the trimmed V and J ends, which lost 1 base and 12 bases, there was a span of 12 bases. For the CDR3, the DNA is TGTGCCTGGAGTGACGGGGGTGGGAAGCTGTTTTTT. Its translation: CAWSDGGGKLFF.

The chain employs TRBV19 and TRBJ2-7; D is unclear. Trimming removed 9 bases at V and 0 bases at J, with 18 bases between. CDR3 length: 15 residues. Germline CDR1 LNHDA, CDR2 SQIVND (reference sequence). The CDR3 sequence is CASALTPSPSYEQYF. The DNA for the CDR3 is TGTGCCAGCGCCCTGACTCCATCCCCCTCCTACGAGCAGTACTTC.

This chain connects TRBV28 to TRBJ2-1; 10 bases map to TRBD2. Germline V CDR1 and CDR2: MDHEN, SYDVKM. This CDR3 has 15 residues. With V trimmed by 4 bases and J by 5 bases, 5 bases remained unmatched. CDR3: CASSWGAGGNNEQFF. The CDR3 DNA is TGTGCCAGCAGTTGGGGAGCGGGAGGGAACAATGAGCAGTTCTTC.

The gene calls are TRBV2 and TRBJ2-5; 7 bases map to TRBD1. There are 13 residues in the CDR3. Unmatched junction bases numbered 11, after V lost 11 bases and J lost 5 bases. Per germline, CDR1 SNHLY and CDR2 FYNNEI. CDR3: CASWDSGGETQYF. The CDR3, as DNA: TGTGCCTCGTGGGACAGCGGTGGGGAGACCCAGTACTTC. Based on the CDR3 plus reference TRBV2 and TRBJ2-5, the full variable domain is EPEVTQTPSHQVTQMGQEVILRCVPISNHLYFYWYRQILGQKVEFLVSFYNNEISEKSEIFDDQFSVERPDGSNFTLKIRSTKLEDSAMYFCASWDSGGETQYFGPGTRLLVL.

This clone was seen only once. The V call is TRBV6-1, the J call TRBJ1-1; maybe TRBD1 (5 bases). Trimming took 3 bases from V and 6 from J, leaving 14 bases between them. Per the germline V gene, CDR1 is MNHNS and CDR2 is SASEGT. CDR3 size: 14 residues. The CDR3 is CASSDRGRTPEAFF. CDR3 nucleotide sequence: TGTGCCAGCAGTGACCGGGGTCGGACACCTGAAGCTTTCTTT.

This chain links TRBV7-9 with TRBJ2-6; the D is unclear. The CDR3 extends over 10 amino acids. Trimming left V 10 bases short and J 2 bases short, with 0 bases between. The germline gives CDR1 SEHNR, CDR2 FQNEAQ (reference sequence). CDR3 sequence: CATGANVLTF. CDR3 DNA sequence: TGTGCCACTGGGGCCAACGTCCTGACTTTC.

This clone was found once. The rearrangement uses TRBV28 and TRBJ1-1; the match to TRBD1 covers 7 bases. With 7 bases clipped from V and 1 base from J, the junction kept 3 bases outside the gene matches. Per the germline V gene, CDR1 is MDHEN and CDR2 is SYDVKM. The CDR3 has 13 amino acids. The CDR3 bases are TGTGCCAGCACCGGGACAGCGAACACTGAAGCTTTCTTT. It encodes CASTGTANTEAFF.

The chain links TRBV27 to TRBJ2-1, with D unclear. V lost 8 bases to trimming and J lost 6 bases, with 8 bases between them. This CDR3 spans 11 amino acids. CDR1 is MNHEY and CDR2 is SMNVEV in the germline V gene (reference sequence). The chain's CDR3 is CASRVSNEQFF. The CDR3 bases are TGTGCCAGCCGCGTGAGCAATGAGCAGTTCTTC.

The J gene is TRBJ1-3, the V gene TRBV28; D is uncertain. The germline V gene encodes CDR1 MDHEN and CDR2 SYDVKM. Trimming left V 9 bases short and J 0 bases short, with 12 bases between. The CDR3 has 14 residues. CDR3: CASSVWGSGNTIYF. The CDR3 DNA reads as TGTGCCAGTTCCGTTTGGGGCTCTGGAAACACCATATATTTT.

The gene calls are TRBV9 and TRBJ2-1, with 8 bases fitting TRBD2. The V segment lost 0 bases and the J segment 8 bases; nucleotides outside the gene matches: 10. The CDR3 is made up of 16 amino acids. Germline V CDR1 and CDR2: SGDLS, YYNGEE. The CDR3 region is CASSVGTGGRVDEQFF. The CDR3 DNA reads TGTGCCAGCAGCGTAGGTACGGGAGGGCGTGTGGATGAGCAGTTCTTC.

The count of this clone is one. The chain recombines TRBV5-4 with TRBJ2-1; D gene unclear. The CDR3 consists of 15 residues. CDR1 is SGHNT, CDR2 YYREEE, per germline (reference sequence). With 4 bases removed from V and 1 base from J, the gap between germline ends came to 12 bases. CDR3 protein: CASSQGVPSYNEQFF. As DNA, the CDR3 is TGTGCCAGCAGCCAAGGAGTCCCATCCTACAATGAGCAGTTCTTC.

The table lists this clone with a count of one. The rearrangement links TRBV5-1 to TRBJ2-2; no definite D call. This CDR3 comprises 17 residues. The V gene lost 0 bases and the J gene lost 3 bases, with 15 bases spanning the gap. Germline lookup yields CDR1 SGHRS and CDR2 YFSETQ. The CDR3 coding sequence is TGCGCCAGCAGCTTGGTTGGAACAGCTACGTACACCGGGGAGCTGTTTTTT. The encoded protein is CASSLVGTATYTGELFF.

This chain uses TRBV2 with TRBJ1-2; D is unresolved. CDR1 SNHLY and CDR2 FYNNEI come from the germline V gene. This CDR3 is 13 amino acids long. Trimming took 1 base from V and 7 from J, leaving 10 bases between them. The CDR3, as DNA: TGTGCCAGCAGTGAAGACAGTTTAATTGGCTACACCTTC. It encodes CASSEDSLIGYTF.

The rearrangement joins TRBV6-5 to TRBJ2-7; D not resolved. The CDR3 consists of 14 residues. Trimming took 0 bases from V and 2 from J, leaving 8 bases between them. CDR1 and CDR2 (germline): MNHEY, SVGAGI. The CDR3 loop is CASSYSQTAYEQYF. In DNA form, the CDR3 reads TGTGCCAGCAGTTACTCCCAGACGGCCTACGAGCAGTACTTC.